This T cell receptor (beta chain) comes out of a study of T cell responses to AZD1222 COVID-19 vaccine. Produced via immunoSEQ multiplex PCR; TCRdb's table is partial and in-frame only. The data contain under 90,000 clones, approximately 83% of them seen just once; the ten biggest clones take up 8.5% to 12%. Germline V gene lookup returns CDR1 SGDLS and CDR2 YYNGEE. The ends lost 1 base at V and 9 bases at J; junction bases unmatched: 12. The CDR3 spans 16 residues. This receptor was taken from an adult who received the AZD1222 COVID-19 vaccine. The source material was peripheral blood, sampled 28 days after the second AZD1222 dose. The chain uses TRBV9 and TRBJ2-1; 8 bases align to TRBD2. The CDR3 bases are TGTGCCAGCAGCGTAACCGGGACTAGAAGTTGGGGTGAGCAGTTCTTC. Translation gives CASSVTGTRSWGEQFF.